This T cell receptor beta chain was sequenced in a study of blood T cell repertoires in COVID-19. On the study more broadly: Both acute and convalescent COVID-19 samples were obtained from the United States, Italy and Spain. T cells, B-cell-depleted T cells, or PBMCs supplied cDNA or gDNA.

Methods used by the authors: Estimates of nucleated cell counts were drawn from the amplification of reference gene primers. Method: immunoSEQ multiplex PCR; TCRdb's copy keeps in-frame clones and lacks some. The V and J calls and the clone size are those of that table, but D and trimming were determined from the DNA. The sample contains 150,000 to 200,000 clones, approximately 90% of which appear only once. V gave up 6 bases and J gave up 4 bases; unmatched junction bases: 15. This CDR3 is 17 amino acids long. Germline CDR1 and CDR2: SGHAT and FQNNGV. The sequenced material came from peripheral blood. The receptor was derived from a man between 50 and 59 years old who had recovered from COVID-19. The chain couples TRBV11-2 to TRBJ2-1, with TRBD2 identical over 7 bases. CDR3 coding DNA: TGTGCCAGCAGATTACGAGGTGGGCGGGGGTCGTACAATGAGCAGTTCTTC. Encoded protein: CASRLRGGRGSYNEQFF.